A single sample is the source of the 11 T cell receptor beta chains below, sequenced in a study of cytomegalovirus exposure and HLA in healthy donors. Profiled with immunoSEQ multiplex PCR; TCRdb holds only in-frame clones, not every one. The sample holds about 130,000 clones, roughly 95% seen once. The sequenced material came from PBMCs. The origin of the receptors is a man younger than 30 in good health and CMV-seronegative.

This clone was detected only once. This chain connects TRBV6-5 to TRBJ1-2, with 7 bases lining up with TRBD1. The junction had 8 bases not matched to a gene; V was cut back by 5 bases and J by 5 bases. This CDR3 contains 14 residues. Germline CDR1 MNHEY, CDR2 SVGAGI. The CDR3 loop reads CASSSRDSLYGYTF. CDR3 sequence (DNA): TGTGCCAGCAGTAGCCGGGACAGCCTTTATGGCTACACCTTC.

The V gene is TRBV7-9, the J gene TRBJ2-2; 9 positions match TRBD1. The CDR3 contains 15 residues. Germline loops: CDR1 SEHNR, CDR2 FQNEAQ (reference sequence). With V trimmed by 5 bases and J by 7 bases, 8 bases remained unmatched. The CDR3 sequence: CASSNTGGAGGELFF. The DNA for the CDR3 is TGTGCCAGCAGCAACACAGGGGGCGCCGGCGGGGAGCTGTTTTTT.

V usage is TRBV28 and J usage is TRBJ2-7, with D possibly TRBD1 on 5 matching bases. Per the germline V gene, CDR1 is MDHEN and CDR2 is SYDVKM. V lost 1 base and J lost 5, with 15 bases in between. The CDR3 has 15 amino acids. As DNA, the CDR3 is TGTGCCAGCAGTTTATCTTATGTGGGGCTCGACGAGCAGTACTTC. Protein: CASSLSYVGLDEQYF.

This chain links TRBV5-4 with TRBJ2-2; 9 bases are shared with TRBD2. Germline CDR1 and CDR2: SGHNT and YYREEE (reference sequence). The CDR3 is 14 amino acids. J gave up 4 bases and V 5 bases, and 3 bases lay outside the gene matches. The DNA of the CDR3 is TGTGCCAGCAGGACTAGCGGTCCCACCGGGGAGCTGTTTTTT. Translation: CASRTSGPTGELFF. Drawing the rest from reference TRBV5-4 and TRBJ2-2, the complete variable domain is ETGVTQSPTHLIKTRGQQVTLRCSSQSGHNTVSWYQQALGQGPQFIFQYYREEENGRGNFPPRFSGLQFPNYSSELNVNALELDDSALYLCASRTSGPTGELFFGEGSRLTVL.

The chain has TRBV4-3 and TRBJ2-1; D perhaps matches TRBD2 (6 bases). Trimming cost V 3 bases and J 10 bases, with 13 bases left between them. Germline CDR1 reads LGHNA; CDR2 reads YSLEER. The CDR3 runs to 13 residues. CDR3: CASSQISGGEQFF. The CDR3, as DNA: TGCGCCAGCAGCCAGATTAGCGGAGGGGAGCAGTTCTTC.

This clone was recorded once. This sequence joins TRBV20-1 and TRBJ2-1; 7 bases agree with TRBD1. Germline V CDR1 and CDR2: DFQATT, SNEGSKA (reference sequence). This CDR3 region has 11 residues. Losses at the gene ends were 4 bases for V and 14 bases for J; bases not matched to a gene: 8. The CDR3, as DNA: TGCAGTGCTAAGGACAGGTACTGGGAGTTCTTC. Translated, it gives CSAKDRYWEFF.

This chain connects TRBV7-2 to TRBJ2-5; TRBD1 matches at 7 bases. Germline V gene sequence: CDR1 SGHTA, CDR2 FQGNSA. The CDR3 is 15 amino acids. The V segment lost 1 base and the J segment 1 base; nucleotides outside the gene matches: 3. CDR3 sequence (DNA): TGTGCCAGCAGCTTAGGGGGACAGAGCCAAGAGACCCAGTACTTC. It encodes CASSLGGQSQETQYF.

This chain links TRBV5-1 with TRBJ1-1; D call uncertain. The CDR3 loop spans 14 amino acids. Germline-derived CDR1 and CDR2 are SGHRS and YFSETQ. V was pared by 0 bases and J by 0 bases, with 6 bases between. The CDR3 protein is CASSLGLLNTEAFF. The CDR3 DNA is TGCGCCAGCAGCTTGGGGCTCTTGAACACTGAAGCTTTCTTT.

This sequence joins TRBV7-2 and TRBJ1-2; 9 bases are shared with TRBD1. This CDR3 spans 14 amino acids. The V segment lost 4 bases and the J segment 7 bases; nucleotides outside the gene matches: 7. The germline V gene has CDR1 SGHTA and CDR2 FQGNSA. CDR3 bases: TGTGCCAGCAGCTGGGACAGGGACGCTTTTGGCTACACCTTC. Its protein is CASSWDRDAFGYTF.

This chain connects TRBV19 to TRBJ1-5; D is undetermined. Germline CDR1 is LNHDA and CDR2 is SQIVND (reference sequence). The V gene lost 3 bases and the J gene lost 5 bases, with 5 bases spanning the gap. This CDR3 spans 12 amino acids. The CDR3 is CASSMQYQPQHF. DNA for the CDR3: TGTGCCAGTAGTATGCAGTATCAGCCCCAGCATTTT.

V is TRBV7-9 and J is TRBJ2-5, with 9 bases that match TRBD1. The V gene's germline CDR1 is SEHNR and CDR2 FQNEAQ (reference sequence). V lost 4 bases, J lost 0 bases, and 9 bases stayed unmatched. This CDR3 has 17 amino acids. The DNA of the CDR3 is TGTGCCAGCAGCTCGACCGGACAGGGGATTAACCAAGAGACCCAGTACTTC. The encoded protein is CASSSTGQGINQETQYF.